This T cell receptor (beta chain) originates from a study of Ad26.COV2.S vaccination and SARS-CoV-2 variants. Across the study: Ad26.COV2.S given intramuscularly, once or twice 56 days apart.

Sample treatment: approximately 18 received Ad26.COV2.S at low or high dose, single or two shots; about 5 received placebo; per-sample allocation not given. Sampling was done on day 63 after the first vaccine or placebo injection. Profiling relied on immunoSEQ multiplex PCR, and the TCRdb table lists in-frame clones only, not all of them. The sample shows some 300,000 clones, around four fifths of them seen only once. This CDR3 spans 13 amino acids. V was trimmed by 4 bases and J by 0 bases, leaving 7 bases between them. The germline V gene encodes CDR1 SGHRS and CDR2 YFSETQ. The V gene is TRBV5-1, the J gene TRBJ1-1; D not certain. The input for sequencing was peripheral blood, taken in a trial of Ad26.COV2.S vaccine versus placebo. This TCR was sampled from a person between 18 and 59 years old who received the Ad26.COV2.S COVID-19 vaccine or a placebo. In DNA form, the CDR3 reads TGCGCCAGCAGCCCGGCCGTGAACACTGAAGCTTTCTTT. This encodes CASSPAVNTEAFF.